This T cell receptor beta chain stems from a study of T cells after yellow fever vaccination (dated by TCRdb to about 2019). Background on the whole study: The SMART-Seq v4 Ultra Low Input RNA kit was used to prepare libraries from fractions with low cell numbers. To follow T-cell clones before and after both primary and booster YFV17D yellow fever vaccination, bulk TCR alpha and beta repertoires underwent longitudinal sequencing. Blood samples were taken at several timepoints before and after primary and secondary immunization, and bulk PBMC replicates and cell subsets were isolated. The cohort comprised two healthy male donors, one aged 18 to 29 and one aged 30 to 40 years.

From the cysteine through the phenylalanine, the CDR3 covers 14 amino acids. Of the read, only the CDR3 DNA is kept; its 42 bases are in frame from base 1. Trimming at the junction amounts to 4 bases on V and 1 base on J, and the germline ends lie 9 bases apart. The germline V gene yields MDHEN for CDR1 and SYDVKM for CDR2. The sample's treatment or condition label is to be understood as: live attenuated yellow fever vaccine strain. At each blood-draw timepoint, two biological replicates of bulk PBMCs were collected. PBMCs were isolated from peripheral blood using a standard Ficoll-Paque protocol. TriZol was used to extract RNA from bulk PBMCs, from CD4 and CD8 fractions, and from dextramer-positive and dextramer-negative fractions. The paper's findings and limits, for the study overall: After the booster, most of the clones that had expanded following primary vaccination were detected again (just under 97% of CD4 and around 87% of CD8), which suggests that memory was broadly maintained. Computational filtering was required because FACS-sorted repertoires could contain abundant contaminating clonotypes from the bulk population. A small fraction of clonotypes appeared in both the CD4 and CD8 compartments, likely as a result of convergent recombination. Only two donors were included in the study, so the extent to which the findings can be generalized is limited. The secondary T-cell response was weaker than the primary response but faster, peaking on day 5 instead of day 15.

This clonotype was detected only a few times. Its antigen is currently not known. It has no much larger one-base neighbor in the sample; base qualities were not kept. The instrument given in TCRdb is Illumina NovaSeq 6000. TCR cDNA was synthesized by 5'RACE template switching, through which a universal primer site and unique molecular identifiers were introduced. Priming of cDNA synthesis was performed from both the TCR alpha and TCR beta constant segments. Two PCR steps were used to amplify libraries, with sample barcodes and sequencing adapters being added in the second step. Libraries were sequenced on Illumina HiSeq 2500 (2x100 bp) or NovaSeq (2x150 bp). In the authors' own workflow: Reads were demultiplexed and collapsed into UMI consensus sequences with MIGEC, and V(D)J alignment was performed with MiXCR. Clonotypes responding to the vaccine were identified with edgeR on replicate PBMC samples, with the criteria of FDR below 0.01 and a log2 fold change above 5 up to day 15. Bulk clonotypes were assigned CD4 or CD8 identity according to which sequenced CD4 or CD8 repertoire held them at higher abundance. TCRdb took the public reads, trimmed them with fastp at Q25, ran MiXCR for clone calling and kept in-frame beta chains. One record per CDR3 amino acid sequence lists the most common genes and DNA. The authors' filters were not applied to this entry. The sample records 300,000 to 350,000 distinct CDR3 sequences, approximately 3.9% of which are singletons. The leading ten clones occupy 20% to 25% of the sample.

The chain links TRBV28 with TRBJ2-3, and perhaps TRBD2 as D gene, on 5 matching bases. Specimen: PBMCs, collected 5 days after the yellow fever booster vaccination. This receptor was identified in a man aged 18 to 35 who received the YFV17D yellow fever vaccine. The bases are TGTGCCAGCAGTTCCGGGATTCGCACAGATACGCAGTATTTT. Its translation is CASSSGIRTDTQYF.